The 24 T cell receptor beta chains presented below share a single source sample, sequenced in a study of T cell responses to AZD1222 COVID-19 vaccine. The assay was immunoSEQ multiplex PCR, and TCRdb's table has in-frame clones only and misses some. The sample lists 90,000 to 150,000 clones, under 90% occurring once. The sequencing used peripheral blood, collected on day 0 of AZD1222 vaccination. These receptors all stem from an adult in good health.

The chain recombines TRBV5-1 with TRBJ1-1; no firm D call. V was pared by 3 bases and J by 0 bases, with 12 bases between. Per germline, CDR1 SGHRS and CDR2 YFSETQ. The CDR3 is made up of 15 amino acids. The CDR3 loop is CASSSGRTMNTEAFF. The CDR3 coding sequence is TGCGCCAGCAGCTCTGGACGGACCATGAACACTGAAGCTTTCTTT.

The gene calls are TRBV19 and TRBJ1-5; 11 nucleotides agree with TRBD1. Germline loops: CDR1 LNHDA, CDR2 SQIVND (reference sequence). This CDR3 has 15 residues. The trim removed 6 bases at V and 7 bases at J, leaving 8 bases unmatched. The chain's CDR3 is CASRKRTGGEQPQHF. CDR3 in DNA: TGTGCCAGTAGGAAGAGGACAGGGGGCGAGCAGCCCCAGCATTTT. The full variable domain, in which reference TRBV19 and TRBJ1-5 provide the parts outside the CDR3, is DGGITQSPKYLFRKEGQNVTLSCEQNLNHDAMYWYRQDPGQGLRLIYYSQIVNDFQKGDIAEGYSVSREKKESFPLTVTSAQKNPTAFYLCASRKRTGGEQPQHFGDGTRLSIL.

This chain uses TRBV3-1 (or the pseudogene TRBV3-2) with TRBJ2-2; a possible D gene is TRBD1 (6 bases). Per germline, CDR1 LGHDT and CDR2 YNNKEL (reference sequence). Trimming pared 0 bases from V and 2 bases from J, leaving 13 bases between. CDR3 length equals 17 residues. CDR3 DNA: TGTGCCAGCAGCCAAGATGAGGTGGGACAAAACACCGGGGAGCTGTTTTTT. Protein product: CASSQDEVGQNTGELFF.

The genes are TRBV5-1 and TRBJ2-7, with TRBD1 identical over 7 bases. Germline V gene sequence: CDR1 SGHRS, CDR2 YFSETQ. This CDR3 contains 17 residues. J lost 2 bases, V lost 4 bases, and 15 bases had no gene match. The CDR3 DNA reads TGCGCCAGCAGCCCTTACCTGGACAGGATCTTCACCTACGAGCAGTACTTC. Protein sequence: CASSPYLDRIFTYEQYF.

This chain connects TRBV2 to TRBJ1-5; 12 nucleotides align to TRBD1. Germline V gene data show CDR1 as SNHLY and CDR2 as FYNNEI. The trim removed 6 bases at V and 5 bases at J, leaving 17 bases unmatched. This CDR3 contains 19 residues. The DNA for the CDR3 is TGTGCCAGCAGGAAGAGGGAGGCCGGGACAGGGGGCGGGTATCAGCCCCAGCATTTT. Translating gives CASRKREAGTGGGYQPQHF.

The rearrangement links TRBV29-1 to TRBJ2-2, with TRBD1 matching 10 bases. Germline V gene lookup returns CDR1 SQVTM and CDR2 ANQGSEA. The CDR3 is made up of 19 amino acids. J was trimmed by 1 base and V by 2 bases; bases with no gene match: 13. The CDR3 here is CSVEILGTGVGLNTGELFF. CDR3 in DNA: TGCAGCGTTGAAATATTGGGGACAGGGGTCGGTTTGAACACCGGGGAGCTGTTTTTT.

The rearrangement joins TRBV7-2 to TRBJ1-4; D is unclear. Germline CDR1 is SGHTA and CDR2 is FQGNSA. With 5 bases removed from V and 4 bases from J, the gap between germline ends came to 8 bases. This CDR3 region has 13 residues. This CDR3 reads CASSLGINEKLFF. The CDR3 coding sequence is TGTGCCAGCAGCCTGGGGATTAATGAAAAACTGTTTTTT.

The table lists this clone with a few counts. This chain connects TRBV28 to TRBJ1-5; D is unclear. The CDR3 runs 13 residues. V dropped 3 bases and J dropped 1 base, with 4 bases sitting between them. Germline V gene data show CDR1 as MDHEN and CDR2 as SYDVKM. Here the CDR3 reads CASSFTSNQPQHF. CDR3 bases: TGTGCCAGCAGTTTTACGAGCAATCAGCCCCAGCATTTT. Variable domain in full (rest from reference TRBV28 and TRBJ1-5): DVKVTQSSRYLVKRTGEKVFLECVQDMDHENMFWYRQDPGLGLRLIYFSYDVKMKEKGDIPEGYSVSREKKERFSLILESASTNQTSMYLCASSFTSNQPQHFGDGTRLSIL.

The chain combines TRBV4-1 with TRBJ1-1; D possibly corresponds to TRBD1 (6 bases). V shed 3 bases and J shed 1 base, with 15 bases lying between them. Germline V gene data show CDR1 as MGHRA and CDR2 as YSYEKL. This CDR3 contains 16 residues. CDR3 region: CASSHGRGRSNTEAFF. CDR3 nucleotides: TGCGCCAGCAGCCATGGCAGGGGACGGTCGAACACTGAAGCTTTCTTT.

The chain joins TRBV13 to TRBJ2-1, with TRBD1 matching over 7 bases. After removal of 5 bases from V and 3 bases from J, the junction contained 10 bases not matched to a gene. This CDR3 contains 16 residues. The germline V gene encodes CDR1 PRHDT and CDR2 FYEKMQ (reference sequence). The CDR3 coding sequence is TGTGCCAGCAGCCCGAGGACAGGAAAGTTCTACAATGAGCAGTTCTTC. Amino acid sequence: CASSPRTGKFYNEQFF.

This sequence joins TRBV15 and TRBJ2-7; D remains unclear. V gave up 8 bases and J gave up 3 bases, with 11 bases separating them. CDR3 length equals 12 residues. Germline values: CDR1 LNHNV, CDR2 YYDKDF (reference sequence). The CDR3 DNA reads TGTGCCACCGCCGACGGAAGCTACGAGCAGTACTTC. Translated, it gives CATADGSYEQYF.

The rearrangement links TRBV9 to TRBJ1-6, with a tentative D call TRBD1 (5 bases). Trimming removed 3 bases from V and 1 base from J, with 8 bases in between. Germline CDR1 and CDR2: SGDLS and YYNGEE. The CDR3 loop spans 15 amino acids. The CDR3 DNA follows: TGTGCCAGCAGCGCGGGGGGGTCCTATAATTCACCCCTCCACTTT. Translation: CASSAGGSYNSPLHF.

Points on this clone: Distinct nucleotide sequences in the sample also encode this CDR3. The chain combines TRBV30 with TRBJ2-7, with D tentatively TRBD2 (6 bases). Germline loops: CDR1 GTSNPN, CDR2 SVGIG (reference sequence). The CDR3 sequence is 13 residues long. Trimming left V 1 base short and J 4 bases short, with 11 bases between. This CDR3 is CAWSAGTGYEQYF. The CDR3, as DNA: TGTGCCTGGAGTGCTGGGACTGGATACGAGCAGTACTTC.

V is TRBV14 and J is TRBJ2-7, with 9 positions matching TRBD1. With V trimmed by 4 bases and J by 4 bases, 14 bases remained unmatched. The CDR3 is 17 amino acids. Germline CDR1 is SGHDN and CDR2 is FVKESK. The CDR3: CASSRLRTGDFGYEQYF. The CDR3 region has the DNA TGTGCCAGCAGCCGCCTTAGGACAGGGGATTTCGGGTACGAGCAGTACTTC.

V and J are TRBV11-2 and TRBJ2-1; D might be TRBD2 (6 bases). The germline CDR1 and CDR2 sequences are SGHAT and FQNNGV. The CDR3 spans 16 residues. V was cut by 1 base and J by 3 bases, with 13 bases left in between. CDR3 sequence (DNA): TGTGCCAGCAGCTTAGTGTTCGGGAGCTGCTACAATGAGCAGTTCTTC. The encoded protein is CASSLVFGSCYNEQFF.

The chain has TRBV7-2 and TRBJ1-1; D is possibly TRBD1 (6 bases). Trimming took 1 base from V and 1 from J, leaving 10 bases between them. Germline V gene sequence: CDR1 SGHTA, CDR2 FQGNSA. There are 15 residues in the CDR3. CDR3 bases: TGTGCCAGCAGCTTAGGGGCAGGGGCGAACACTGAAGCTTTCTTT. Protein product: CASSLGAGANTEAFF.

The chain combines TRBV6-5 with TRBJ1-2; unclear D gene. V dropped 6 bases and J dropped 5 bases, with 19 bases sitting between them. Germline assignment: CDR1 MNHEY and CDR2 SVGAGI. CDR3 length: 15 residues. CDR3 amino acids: CASSLGLNQEYGYTF. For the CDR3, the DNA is TGTGCCAGCAGCCTAGGACTTAATCAGGAGTATGGCTACACCTTC.

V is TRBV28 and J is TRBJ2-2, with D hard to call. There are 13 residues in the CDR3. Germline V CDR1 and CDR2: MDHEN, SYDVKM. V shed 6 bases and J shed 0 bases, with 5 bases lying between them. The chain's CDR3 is CASRAANTGELFF. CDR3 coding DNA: TGTGCCAGCAGGGCAGCGAACACCGGGGAGCTGTTTTTT.

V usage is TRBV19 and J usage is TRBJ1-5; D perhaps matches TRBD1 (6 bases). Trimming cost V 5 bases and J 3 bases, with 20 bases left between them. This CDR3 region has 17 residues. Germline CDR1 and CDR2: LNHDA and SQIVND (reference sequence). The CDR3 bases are TGTGCCAGTAGTGCCCTCTTTGGGGGACATCTCAATCAGCCCCAGCATTTT. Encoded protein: CASSALFGGHLNQPQHF. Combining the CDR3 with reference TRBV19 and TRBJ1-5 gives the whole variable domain DGGITQSPKYLFRKEGQNVTLSCEQNLNHDAMYWYRQDPGQGLRLIYYSQIVNDFQKGDIAEGYSVSREKKESFPLTVTSAQKNPTAFYLCASSALFGGHLNQPQHFGDGTRLSIL.

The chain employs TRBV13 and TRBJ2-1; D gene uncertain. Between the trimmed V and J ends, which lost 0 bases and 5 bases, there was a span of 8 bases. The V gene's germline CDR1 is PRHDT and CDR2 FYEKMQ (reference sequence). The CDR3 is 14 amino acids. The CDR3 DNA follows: TGTGCCAGCAGCTTAGGCCTCACAGACAATGAGCAGTTCTTC. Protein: CASSLGLTDNEQFF.

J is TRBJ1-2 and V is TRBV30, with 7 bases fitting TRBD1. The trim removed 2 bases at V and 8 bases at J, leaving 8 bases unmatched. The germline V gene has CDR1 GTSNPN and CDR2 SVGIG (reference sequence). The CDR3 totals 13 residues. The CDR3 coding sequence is TGTGCCTGGAGTACCGGACAGGCCACGGGCTACACCTTC. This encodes CAWSTGQATGYTF.

The chain's CDR3 is CASSPFFPGSGANVLTF. The CDR3 region has the DNA TGTGCCAGCTCACCATTTTTCCCAGGGTCTGGGGCCAACGTCCTGACTTTC. V is TRBV18 and J is TRBJ2-6; possible D gene TRBD1, 5 bases. The germline V and J ends were trimmed by 2 bases and 1 base, with 12 bases remaining between them. Germline CDR1 reads KGHSH; CDR2 reads LQKENI. The CDR3 spans 17 residues. The complete variable domain, with remaining parts taken from reference TRBV18 and TRBJ2-6, reads NAGVMQNPRHLVRRRGQEARLRCSPMKGHSHVYWYRQLPEEGLKFMVYLQKENIIDESGMPKERFSAEFPKEGPSILRIQQVVRGDSAAYFCASSPFFPGSGANVLTFGAGSRLTVL.

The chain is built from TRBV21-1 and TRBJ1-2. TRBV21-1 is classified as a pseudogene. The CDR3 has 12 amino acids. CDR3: CASSKAYTFPTF. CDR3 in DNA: TGTGCCAGCAGCAAAGCCTATACATTCCCCACCTTC.

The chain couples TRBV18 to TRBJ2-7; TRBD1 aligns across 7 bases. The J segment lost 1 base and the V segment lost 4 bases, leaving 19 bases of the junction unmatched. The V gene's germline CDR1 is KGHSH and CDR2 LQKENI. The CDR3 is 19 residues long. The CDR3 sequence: CASSRNPTGTASSSYEQYF. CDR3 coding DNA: TGTGCCAGCTCACGTAACCCAACCGGGACAGCATCCTCATCCTACGAGCAGTACTTC. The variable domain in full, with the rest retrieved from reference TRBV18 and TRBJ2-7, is NAGVMQNPRHLVRRRGQEARLRCSPMKGHSHVYWYRQLPEEGLKFMVYLQKENIIDESGMPKERFSAEFPKEGPSILRIQQVVRGDSAAYFCASSRNPTGTASSSYEQYFGPGTRLTVT.